This TCR beta chain was sequenced in a study of PD-1 blockade in classical Hodgkin lymphoma. Study outcomes and limitations: TCR diversity rose significantly by C4D1 in CD4+ but not CD8+ cells.

Relapse after autologous stem cell transplantation occurred in every patient, and brentuximab vedotin exposure varied. Notes on this clone: No antigen is known for it.

TCRdb's copy holds only in-frame clones and misses some; the assay was immunoSEQ multiplex PCR. The table records about 25,000 clones, approximately 80% of them present only once. The CDR3 is 15 residues long. V was trimmed by 6 bases and J by 4 bases, leaving 16 bases between them. Germline CDR1 reads SNHLY; CDR2 reads FYNNEI. The TCR sequence derives from a human donor with classical Hodgkin lymphoma. The V call is TRBV2, the J call TRBJ1-5, with D perhaps TRBD1 (5 bases). The sample in question was peripheral blood mononuclear cells (PBMCs), obtained at baseline. DNA for the CDR3: TGTGCCAGCAGGGGGGGACCCATAAGGAATCAGCCCCAGCATTTT. Amino acids: CASRGGPIRNQPQHF.